This passage covers 9 T cell receptor beta chains from one sample sequenced in a study of blood T cell repertoires in COVID-19. Clones were read by immunoSEQ multiplex PCR, and TCRdb kept only the in-frame ones, dropping some. The repertoire includes approximately 440,000 clones, around 89% of them detected once, and around 12% sits in the top ten. The material sequenced was peripheral blood. Every receptor here comes from a woman between 50 and 59 years old with COVID-19, enrolled during active disease.

The rearrangement links TRBV20-1 to TRBJ1-3, with a tentative D call TRBD1 (6 bases). CDR1 is DFQATT, CDR2 SNEGSKA, per germline (reference sequence). This CDR3 has 15 amino acids. With 3 bases removed from V and 0 bases from J, the gap between germline ends came to 12 bases. The CDR3 DNA reads TGCAGTGCTAGTGAGGGGGGAGGCTCTGGAAACACCATATATTTT. It yields the protein CSASEGGGSGNTIYF.

This chain links TRBV28 with TRBJ2-3; 9 bases are shared with TRBD1. The length of the CDR3 is 17 residues. J gave up 6 bases and V 3 bases, and 13 bases lay outside the gene matches. Germline V lookup: CDR1 MDHEN, CDR2 SYDVKM. The CDR3 nucleotides read TGTGCCAGCAGTTTGCCCCCTACAGGGGGCGCATGGGATACGCAGTATTTT. It encodes CASSLPPTGGAWDTQYF.

This clone turned up a few times. The chain joins TRBV9 to TRBJ2-1, with D maybe TRBD2 (6 bases). The CDR3 consists of 15 residues. The V end lost 3 bases, the J end lost 2 bases, and 12 bases lay between the germline ends. Germline lookup yields CDR1 SGDLS and CDR2 YYNGEE. The CDR3 reads CASSARGITYNEQFF. The CDR3 DNA follows: TGTGCCAGCAGCGCGCGCGGGATTACCTACAATGAGCAGTTCTTC.

This chain joins TRBV7-8 and TRBJ1-1; 7 nucleotides align to TRBD1. This CDR3 is built from 14 residues. With V trimmed by 5 bases and J by 4 bases, 7 bases remained unmatched. The germline CDR1 and CDR2 sequences are SGHVS and FQNEAQ. DNA of the CDR3: TGTGCCAGCAGCCCACAGGGGTTCGGCACTGAAGCTTTCTTT. Protein product: CASSPQGFGTEAFF.

The chain couples TRBV7-3 to TRBJ1-4; D is uncertain. CDR3 length: 13 amino acids. Looked up from germline, CDR1 is SGHTA and CDR2 is FQGTGA. V was pared by 4 bases and J by 8 bases, with 11 bases between. CDR3 sequence reads: CASSSSDGEKLFF. In nucleotides, the CDR3 is TGTGCCAGCAGCTCAAGCGACGGCGAAAAACTGTTTTTT.

The genes are TRBV30 and TRBJ1-4; TRBD1 aligns across 9 bases. In germline, CDR1 is GTSNPN, CDR2 SVGIG (reference sequence). The ends lost 5 bases at V and 6 bases at J; junction bases unmatched: 4. This CDR3 has 13 residues. CDR3 in amino acids: CAWQQGAYEKLFF. DNA for the CDR3: TGTGCCTGGCAACAGGGGGCTTATGAAAAACTGTTTTTT.

This chain links TRBV10-3 with TRBJ2-5, with 7 bases aligning to TRBD1. CDR3 size: 15 residues. After removal of 0 bases from V and 5 bases from J, the junction contained 6 bases not matched to a gene. Germline-derived CDR1 and CDR2 are ENHRY and SYGVKD. The CDR3 loop reads CAISESGGDWETQYF. Written as DNA, the CDR3 is TGTGCCATCAGTGAGTCAGGGGGCGACTGGGAGACCCAGTACTTC.

The chain uses TRBV5-1 and TRBJ2-7, with 7 bases identical to TRBD1. Germline lookup yields CDR1 SGHRS and CDR2 YFSETQ. With 0 bases clipped from V and 5 bases from J, the junction kept 8 bases outside the gene matches. The length of the CDR3 is 15 residues. The CDR3 reads CASSLAGTANNEQYF. Written as DNA, the CDR3 is TGCGCCAGCAGCTTGGCCGGGACAGCAAATAACGAGCAGTACTTC.

V usage is TRBV6-6 and J usage is TRBJ2-3; D is unclear. V was pared by 2 bases and J by 4 bases, with 10 bases between. Germline V gene data show CDR1 as MNHNY and CDR2 as SVGAGI (reference sequence). The CDR3 is 14 amino acids. CDR3 DNA: TGTGCCAGCAGTTACCCCTCTAGTGCAGATACGCAGTATTTT. This gives the protein CASSYPSSADTQYF.